Shown below are 25 T cell receptor beta chains from a single sample sequenced in a study of T cells in tumors after PD-1 blockade. Clones were sequenced by immunoSEQ multiplex PCR, and TCRdb holds only the in-frame ones, with some missing. The sample lists tens of thousands of clones, roughly 77% occurring once. The specimen comprised PBMCs, sampled before anti-PD-1 treatment. The receptor set was obtained from a human donor with basal cell carcinoma.

This clone was detected only once. The V and J genes are TRBV5-4 and TRBJ2-1; 10 nucleotides line up with TRBD2. V was pared by 3 bases and J by 7 bases, with 10 bases of the junction left unmatched. The V gene's germline CDR1 is SGHNT and CDR2 YYREEE (reference sequence). The CDR3 totals 16 residues. The CDR3 spells CASSSPISGGHNEQFF. CDR3 sequence (DNA): TGTGCCAGCAGCTCCCCGATTAGCGGGGGGCATAATGAGCAGTTCTTC.

This chain links TRBV2 with TRBJ1-4; 7 nucleotides match TRBD1. Trimming cost V 6 bases and J 7 bases; bases outside gene matches: 17. Germline CDR1 is SNHLY and CDR2 is FYNNEI. The CDR3 is 17 amino acids. CDR3 loop: CASSPTGRGGGVEKLFF. The CDR3 coding sequence is TGTGCCAGCAGCCCGACAGGGCGTGGGGGTGGGGTTGAAAAACTGTTTTTT. The full variable domain, rest sourced from reference TRBV2 and TRBJ1-4, is EPEVTQTPSHQVTQMGQEVILRCVPISNHLYFYWYRQILGQKVEFLVSFYNNEISEKSEIFDDQFSVERPDGSNFTLKIRSTKLEDSAMYFCASSPTGRGGGVEKLFFGSGTQLSVL.

The sample holds a few counts of this clone. The chain links TRBV12-3 or TRBV12-4 to TRBJ2-7; 7 bases fit TRBD1. The ends lost 5 bases at V and 5 bases at J; junction bases unmatched: 6. The CDR3 is 13 amino acids. CDR3: CASSLRTGHEQYF. The CDR3 bases are TGTGCCAGCAGTCTCCGGACAGGCCACGAGCAGTACTTC.

The rearrangement joins TRBV6-6 to TRBJ2-3; D is possibly TRBD1 (6 bases). V gave up 4 bases and J gave up 6 bases, with 14 bases separating them. Germline V gene data show CDR1 as MNHNY and CDR2 as SVGAGI (reference sequence). The CDR3 contains 14 residues. This chain's CDR3 is CASSSYTGTDTQYF. The CDR3 DNA reads as TGTGCCAGCAGTTCCTACACAGGGACGGATACGCAGTATTTT.

CDR3 sequence (DNA): TGTGCCAGCAGCTTGAGGGACAGAGAAGCTTTCTTT. Residues: CASSLRDREAFF. V is TRBV7-9 and J is TRBJ1-1; TRBD1 matches 7 bases. V lost 3 bases to trimming and J lost 8 bases; unmatched junction nucleotides: 3. Germline assignment: CDR1 SEHNR and CDR2 FQNEAQ (reference sequence). This CDR3 spans 12 amino acids.

The V and J genes are TRBV20-1 and TRBJ1-1; D possibly corresponds to TRBD1 (5 bases). The CDR3 is 10 residues long. Germline-derived CDR1 and CDR2 are DFQATT and SNEGSKA (reference sequence). V was trimmed by 3 bases and J by 13 bases, leaving 12 bases between them. The CDR3 DNA reads as TGCAGTGCTAGTGACAGCCAGGGTTTCTTT. Its translation: CSASDSQGFF.

This chain joins TRBV6-6 and TRBJ1-5, with 10 bases aligning to TRBD1. J gave up 5 bases and V 0 bases, and 1 base lay outside the gene matches. Germline lookup yields CDR1 MNHNY and CDR2 SVGAGI (reference sequence). The CDR3 has 15 amino acids. The CDR3 reads CASSYSGQGDQPQHF. The CDR3 DNA reads TGTGCCAGCAGTTACTCAGGACAGGGGGATCAGCCCCAGCATTTT.

The rearrangement uses TRBV30 and TRBJ2-5; TRBD2 agrees at 10 bases. The CDR3 runs to 16 residues. The germline gives CDR1 GTSNPN, CDR2 SVGIG (reference sequence). Trimming at V came to 5 bases and at J to 5 bases, leaving 14 bases not matched to a gene. The CDR3 nucleotides read TGTGCCTGGGTCGCGGCTAGCGGGAGCCCCGGGGAGACCCAGTACTTC. Encoded protein: CAWVAASGSPGETQYF.

This clone was detected only a few times. The chain employs TRBV15 and TRBJ1-1; D ambiguous. This CDR3 contains 13 residues. Germline V CDR1 and CDR2: LNHNV, YYDKDF (reference sequence). The V end was cut by 7 bases, the J end by 4 bases, with 13 bases between. The CDR3 loop is CATTIPGITEAFF. The CDR3 DNA is TGTGCCACCACCATCCCGGGAATCACTGAAGCTTTCTTT.

The chain recombines TRBV5-5 with TRBJ1-5, with a weak D call TRBD1 (6 bases). The V end was cut by 4 bases, the J end by 8 bases, with 19 bases between. CDR3 length: 15 amino acids. Germline values: CDR1 SGHKS, CDR2 YYEKEE (reference sequence). The CDR3 DNA is TGTGCCAGCAGCCCGGGCGGCAGGGGCGGCGAGCCCCAGCATTTT. Amino acids: CASSPGGRGGEPQHF.

V usage is TRBV6-5 and J usage is TRBJ1-6; D gene uncertain. Germline CDR1 and CDR2: MNHEY and SVGAGI. The CDR3 covers 14 residues. Deletions cut 6 bases from V and 10 bases from J, with 16 bases between. CDR3 sequence (DNA): TGTGCCAGCAGCCTCGCGTCTCCGGGGTCACCCCTCCACTTT. This codes for CASSLASPGSPLHF.

The V gene is TRBV19, the J gene TRBJ1-2; TRBD1 is a possible D gene (5 bases). The germline gives CDR1 LNHDA, CDR2 SQIVND (reference sequence). The CDR3 has 14 residues. Trimming removed 10 bases at V and 2 bases at J, with 17 bases between. CDR3 nucleotide sequence: TGTGCCACTACACTGGGGCAGACAAACTATGGCTACACCTTC. It encodes CATTLGQTNYGYTF.

The chain employs TRBV27 and TRBJ1-5, with 7 bases that match TRBD1. Germline CDR1 MNHEY, CDR2 SMNVEV (reference sequence). This CDR3 comprises 15 residues. V was pared by 5 bases and J by 1 base, with 5 bases of the junction left unmatched. The CDR3 sequence is CASSPGGPSNQPQHF. The DNA for the CDR3 is TGTGCCAGCAGTCCAGGGGGACCGAGCAATCAGCCCCAGCATTTT.

This clone has only a few counts. The chain combines TRBV23-1 with TRBJ1-5, with no clear D. TRBV23-1 carries the ORF label, with uncertain function. V was cut by 0 bases and J by 5 bases, with 2 bases left in between. This CDR3 is 12 amino acids long. CDR3 region: CASSQSDQPQHF. CDR3 coding DNA: TGCGCCAGCAGTCAATCGGATCAGCCCCAGCATTTT.

The chain links TRBV19 to TRBJ1-6; 8 bases are shared with TRBD1. The CDR3 is 15 residues long. Looked up from germline, CDR1 is LNHDA and CDR2 is SQIVND (reference sequence). Trimming cost V 3 bases and J 8 bases; bases outside gene matches: 6. CDR3 residues: CASSIGTGSDSPLHF. DNA for the CDR3: TGTGCCAGTAGTATCGGGACAGGCAGTGATTCACCCCTCCACTTT.

The V call is TRBV5-4, the J call TRBJ2-7, with unresolved D. The CDR3 sequence is 15 residues long. Germline CDR1 and CDR2: SGHNT and YYREEE (reference sequence). The germline V and J ends were trimmed by 0 bases and 0 bases, with 10 bases remaining between them. CDR3: CASSLGRKNSYEQYF. Written as DNA, the CDR3 is TGTGCCAGCAGCTTGGGCAGGAAGAACTCCTACGAGCAGTACTTC. The whole variable domain, filled in from reference TRBV5-4 and TRBJ2-7, reads ETGVTQSPTHLIKTRGQQVTLRCSSQSGHNTVSWYQQALGQGPQFIFQYYREEENGRGNFPPRFSGLQFPNYSSELNVNALELDDSALYLCASSLGRKNSYEQYFGPGTRLTVT.

This chain links TRBV6-5 with TRBJ1-2; D possibly corresponds to TRBD1 (5 bases). Trimming removed 7 bases from V and 12 bases from J, with 18 bases in between. Germline CDR1 reads MNHEY; CDR2 reads SVGAGI. CDR3 length: 12 amino acids. CDR3 sequence: CASTKGWGSHTF. The DNA of the CDR3 is TGTGCCAGCACCAAAGGGTGGGGGAGCCACACCTTC.

This chain uses TRBV19 with TRBJ1-1; D not resolved. This CDR3 has 13 residues. V was clipped by 4 bases and J by 8 bases, with 14 bases between them. Per germline, CDR1 LNHDA and CDR2 SQIVND (reference sequence). The CDR3 DNA reads as TGTGCCAGTAGTAGGGCTGACGGCGGAGAAGCTTTCTTT. This gives the protein CASSRADGGEAFF.

This chain connects TRBV6-6 to TRBJ2-7; D uncertain. The V end lost 0 bases, the J end lost 3 bases, and 9 bases lay between the germline ends. CDR1 is MNHNY, CDR2 SVGAGI, per germline (reference sequence). The CDR3 runs to 14 residues. This chain's CDR3 is CASSYSGRYYEQYF. CDR3 sequence (DNA): TGTGCCAGCAGTTACTCAGGACGATACTACGAGCAGTACTTC.

Remarks on this clone: Other DNA sequences in this sample translate to the same CDR3. The genes are TRBV10-2 and TRBJ1-6; no clear D gene. The length of the CDR3 is 13 residues. Per the germline V gene, CDR1 is WSHSY and CDR2 is SAAADI. Between the trimmed V and J ends, which lost 8 bases and 7 bases, there was a span of 12 bases. CDR3 DNA: TGCGCCAGCTCCTTCGGGGAGAATTCACCCCTCCACTTT. As protein: CASSFGENSPLHF.

The J gene is TRBJ1-3, the V gene TRBV7-9; 7 nucleotides align to TRBD1. This CDR3 is built from 15 residues. V dropped 5 bases and J dropped 2; count of bases not matched to a gene: 6. CDR1 and CDR2 (germline): SEHNR, FQNEAQ (reference sequence). CDR3 residues: CASSPDRTAGNTIYF. The CDR3 DNA follows: TGTGCCAGCAGCCCGGACAGGACCGCTGGAAACACCATATATTTT. The variable domain in full, with the rest retrieved from reference TRBV7-9 and TRBJ1-3, is DTGVSQNPRHKITKRGQNVTFRCDPISEHNRLYWYRQTLGQGPEFLTYFQNEAQLEKSRLLSDRFSAERPKGSFSTLEIQRTEQGDSAMYLCASSPDRTAGNTIYFGEGSWLTVV.

J is TRBJ1-3 and V is TRBV7-8, with a possible D match to TRBD1 (5 bases). Trimming left V 2 bases short and J 0 bases short, with 11 bases between. CDR3 size: 16 residues. CDR1 is SGHVS, CDR2 FQNEAQ, per germline. The CDR3, as DNA: TGTGCCAGCAGCTTACAGGACACTCGCTCTGGAAACACCATATATTTT. Protein: CASSLQDTRSGNTIYF.

Worth noting for this clone: One end of the junction does not line up with germline, which may come from a read error. The rearrangement joins TRBV2 to TRBJ2-1; a possible D gene is TRBD2 (5 bases). This CDR3 contains 13 residues. CDR1 is SNHLY and CDR2 is FYNNEI in the germline V gene. CDR3 DNA sequence: TGTGCCAGACGGGGTAGCTCCCACAATGAGCAGTTCTTC. Encoded protein: CARRGSSHNEQFF. Full variable domain (rest looked up from reference TRBV2 and TRBJ2-1): EPEVTQTPSHQVTQMGQEVILRCVPISNHLYFYWYRQILGQKVEFLVSFYNNEISEKSEIFDDQFSVERPDGSNFTLKIRSTKLEDSAMYFCARRGSSHNEQFFGPGTRLTVL.

This chain joins TRBV5-1 and TRBJ2-1; 11 bases line up with TRBD2. CDR3 size: 16 residues. J gave up 9 bases and V 4 bases, and 12 bases lay outside the gene matches. The germline gives CDR1 SGHRS, CDR2 YFSETQ. CDR3 in amino acids: CASSRLAGPSSGEQFF. The CDR3 DNA sequence: TGCGCCAGCAGCAGACTAGCGGGGCCTTCATCAGGTGAGCAGTTCTTC.

This clone occurred a few times. The chain couples TRBV2 to TRBJ2-7; tentatively, D is TRBD2 (6 bases). The CDR3 has 13 amino acids. V lost 4 bases, J lost 2 bases, and 9 bases lay in between. Germline-derived CDR1 and CDR2 are SNHLY and FYNNEI. Here the CDR3 reads CASSGDFAYEQYF. The CDR3 nucleotides are TGTGCCAGCAGTGGGGACTTTGCCTACGAGCAGTACTTC.